This entry concerns a single T cell receptor beta chain. The antigen is unknown. This sample was taken from a study of radiation and T cells in renal cell carcinoma. Study findings and constraints: Top tumor clonotypes rose in blood 2 weeks post-radiation, then contracted. Irradiated tumors had higher TCR clonality than control tumors. Dominant CDR3 motifs were more common in irradiated tumors than controls.

Germline V lookup: CDR1 SQVTM, CDR2 ANQGSEA. V was clipped by 4 bases and J by 1 base; unmatched bases: 8. The CDR3 is 16 amino acids. Documented treatment: 15 Gy SBRT to primary tumor, nephrectomy 4 weeks later. Nephrectomy followed 15 Gy stereotactic body radiation by 4 weeks. Sequencing used immunoSEQ multiplex PCR; TCRdb keeps in-frame clones, though not all of them. The repertoire consists of some 14,000 clones, with around 66% occurring once and the leading ten covering 25% to 30%. This specimen was tumor tissue, taken from a patient whose treatment included radiotherapy and nephrectomy. The chain employs TRBV29-1 and TRBJ1-5; TRBD1 matches at 9 bases. This TCR came from a woman in her seventies with renal cell carcinoma. In DNA, the CDR3 is TGCAGCGTTGTCCCACAGGGGGCTGGGAGCAATCAGCCCCAGCATTTT. Its translation: CSVVPQGAGSNQPQHF. Combining the CDR3 with reference TRBV29-1 and TRBJ1-5 gives the whole variable domain SAVISQKPSRDICQRGTSLTIQCQVDSQVTMMFWYRQQPGQSLTLIATANQGSEATYESGFVIDKFPISRPNLTFSTLTVSNMSPEDSSIYLCSVVPQGAGSNQPQHFGDGTRLSIL.